Described below is a single TCR beta chain sequence and its context. The record originates from a study of control samples from healthy donors and cancer patients. The repertoire was sequenced with immunoSEQ multiplex PCR; TCRdb's copy has only in-frame clones and lacks some. The sample shows about 110,000 clones, roughly 89% of them seen only once. The V gene's germline CDR1 is DFQATT and CDR2 SNEGSKA (reference sequence). Trimming at V came to 3 bases and at J to 5 bases, leaving 9 bases not matched to a gene. This CDR3 region has 15 residues. The origin of this receptor is a woman aged 45-59 years in good health. Sequenced: blood. The rearrangement joins TRBV20-1 to TRBJ2-2, with 7 nucleotides matching TRBD2. DNA for the CDR3: TGCAGTGCTAGTAACGGGAGGCCGGGGACCGGGGAGCTGTTTTTT. Translated: CSASNGRPGTGELFF.